This TCR beta chain was observed in a study of neurological immune-mediated disorders. Across the whole study: Multiple sclerosis patients numbered roughly 35, with approximately 31 relapsing-remitting and 3 secondary progressive.

Regarding the study as a whole: None of the CDR3 amino acid sequences found in expanded clones was shared across subjects. This suggests that the TCR-beta repertoires were private in all groups.

Template-switch 5'RACE cDNA synthesis added a 10-nucleotide unique molecular identifier. One entry per CDR3 protein, called by TCRdb with MiXCR from the 5' RACE reads. The sample holds 55,000 to 80,000 distinct CDR3 sequences, around 4.8% seen once. A word on this clonotype: Its antigen is still unknown.

Per the germline V gene, CDR1 is DFQATT and CDR2 is SNEGSKA (reference sequence). V lost 0 bases and J lost 8, with 5 bases in between. The CDR3 contains 10 residues. The specimen sequenced was PBMCs. The chain is built from TRBV20-1 and TRBJ2-7; D not resolved. This sequence originates from a woman aged 50 to 60 with multiple sclerosis. CDR3 amino acids: CSARDAKQYF. In DNA form, the CDR3 reads TGCAGTGCTAGAGACGCCAAGCAGTACTTC.